These 20 T cell receptor beta chains originate from one sample sequenced in a study of T-cell memory formation after mild COVID-19. TCRdb passed the 5' RACE reads through MiXCR, listing each CDR3 protein once. This sample has about 50,000 distinct CDR3 sequences, with roughly 9% found just once. The sample consisted of PBMCs or a T cell subset sorted from them (not recorded which). The receptors come from an adult woman who had mild COVID-19 (a few samples of this study predate the infection). Cell type and time point are not known.

There are a few counts of this clonotype. This sequence joins TRBV6-2 or TRBV6-3 and TRBJ1-5; 7 positions agree with TRBD1. V was pared by 0 bases and J by 8 bases, with 1 base of the junction left unmatched. The germline V gene encodes CDR1 MNHEY and CDR2 SVGEGT. This CDR3 region has 13 residues. CDR3 sequence reads: CASSYSTGKPQHF. Written as DNA, the CDR3 is TGTGCCAGCAGTTACTCGACAGGGAAGCCCCAGCATTTT.

Many counts were recorded for this clonotype. This rearrangement joins TRBV20-1 to TRBJ2-4, with D unresolved. Per the germline V gene, CDR1 is DFQATT and CDR2 is SNEGSKA (reference sequence). Trimming cost V 4 bases and J 6 bases, with 10 bases left between them. This CDR3 has 12 amino acids. This CDR3 is CSAKSGSNIQYF. The CDR3 nucleotides read TGCAGTGCTAAATCGGGCTCAAACATTCAGTACTTC.

This chain's CDR3 is CAIRQGQDNEQFF. DNA of the CDR3: TGTGCCATCAGACAGGGTCAGGACAATGAGCAGTTCTTC. The genes are TRBV10-3 and TRBJ2-1, with D possibly being TRBD1 (6 bases). This CDR3 has 13 residues. Trimming stripped 6 bases from V and 5 bases from J, with 11 bases between. Looked up from germline, CDR1 is ENHRY and CDR2 is SYGVKD.

The chain employs TRBV11-3 and TRBJ2-1; D unclear. The CDR3 runs to 13 residues. Germline CDR1 SGHNT, CDR2 YENEEA. V lost 5 bases to trimming and J lost 3 bases, with 8 bases between them. This CDR3 is CASSLVRYNEQFF. The CDR3 region has the DNA TGTGCCAGCAGCCTAGTCCGCTACAATGAGCAGTTCTTC. The complete variable domain, with remaining parts taken from reference TRBV11-3 and TRBJ2-1, reads EAGVVQSPRYKIIEKKQPVAFWCNPISGHNTLYWYLQNLGQGPELLIRYENEEAVDDSQLPKDRFSAERLKGVDSTLKIQPAELGDSAVYLCASSLVRYNEQFFGPGTRLTVL.

This clonotype was counted at least ten times. The CDR3 region is CATSGPDRGSSYNEQFF. CDR3 DNA sequence: TGTGCCACCAGTGGCCCTGACAGGGGTAGCTCCTACAATGAGCAGTTCTTC. The chain joins TRBV24-1 to TRBJ2-1, with 8 bases lining up with TRBD1. The CDR3 runs to 17 residues. The junction had 8 bases not matched to a gene; V was cut back by 5 bases and J by 0 bases. In germline, CDR1 is KGHDR, CDR2 SFDVKD.

Many counts were recorded for this clonotype. This chain joins TRBV6-5 and TRBJ2-1, with 8 bases fitting TRBD2. Losses at the gene ends were 7 bases for V and 6 bases for J; bases not matched to a gene: 17. From germline, CDR1 is MNHEY and CDR2 SVGAGI. The CDR3 covers 17 residues. The CDR3 reads CASTPPGGGSLGNEQFF. CDR3 nucleotide sequence: TGTGCCAGCACCCCGCCGGGCGGGGGGAGCCTGGGCAATGAGCAGTTCTTC.

This clonotype was seen repeatedly, ten times or more. CDR3 loop: CASSTLQAGDYEQYF. CDR3 sequence (DNA): TGTGCCAGCAGTACCCTCCAAGCGGGAGACTACGAGCAGTACTTC. V gene TRBV6-2 or TRBV6-3 combines with J gene TRBJ2-7; 8 bases are shared with TRBD2. The CDR3 has 15 residues. Germline CDR1 MNHEY, CDR2 SVGEGT. With 5 bases clipped from V and 3 bases from J, the junction kept 9 bases outside the gene matches.

This chain links TRBV2 with TRBJ1-1; 8 positions agree with TRBD1. The germline V gene encodes CDR1 SNHLY and CDR2 FYNNEI. The CDR3 has 11 residues. The ends lost 6 bases at V and 10 bases at J; junction bases unmatched: 4. The CDR3 region has the DNA TGTGCCAGCAGCCAGGGGGCAACAGCTTTCTTT. Translating it yields CASSQGATAFF. Full variable domain (rest looked up from reference TRBV2 and TRBJ1-1): EPEVTQTPSHQVTQMGQEVILRCVPISNHLYFYWYRQILGQKVEFLVSFYNNEISEKSEIFDDQFSVERPDGSNFTLKIRSTKLEDSAMYFCASSQGATAFFGQGTRLTVV.

This clonotype was counted a few times. V gene TRBV6-4 combines with J gene TRBJ1-1, with TRBD1 matching 11 bases. The CDR3 has 14 amino acids. V gave up 5 bases and J gave up 4 bases; unmatched junction bases: 3. Germline V gene data show CDR1 as MRHNA and CDR2 as SNTAGT. Here the CDR3 DNA reads TGTGCCAGCAGTCCGGGGACAGGGGGCACTGAAGCTTTCTTT. This gives the protein CASSPGTGGTEAFF.

This clonotype was observed many times. The CDR3 loop is CASSSRLAGQNTDTQYF. The DNA of the CDR3 is TGTGCCAGCAGCTCCAGACTAGCGGGGCAGAACACAGATACGCAGTATTTT. The J gene is TRBJ2-3, the V gene TRBV7-6, with 11 bases fitting TRBD2. This CDR3 has 17 amino acids. J lost 2 bases, V lost 4 bases, and 8 bases had no gene match. CDR1 SGHVS and CDR2 FNYEAQ come from the germline V gene.

In nucleotides, the CDR3 is TGTGCCACCAGTGGAGTGACTAGCGGGAGGATTGGGGAGCAGTTCTTC. Encoded protein: CATSGVTSGRIGEQFF. The gene calls are TRBV24-1 and TRBJ2-1; 13 bases are a match to TRBD2. This CDR3 has 16 amino acids. Germline CDR1 KGHDR, CDR2 SFDVKD. Germline trimming cut 5 bases from V and 10 bases from J; bases unmatched to any gene: 10.

This clonotype has only a few counts. The chain carries TRBV19 and TRBJ2-2; D remains ambiguous. Germline V gene data show CDR1 as LNHDA and CDR2 as SQIVND (reference sequence). V was shortened by 1 base and J by 6 bases, with 3 bases between the two germline ends. The CDR3 contains 12 residues. The DNA of the CDR3 is TGTGCCAGTAGTATAGTCGCCGGGGAGCTGTTTTTT. It yields the protein CASSIVAGELFF.

This clonotype was detected only a few times. The chain has TRBV7-6 and TRBJ2-4, with 14 bases fitting TRBD2. The CDR3 totals 16 residues. The V and J ends lost 4 bases and 8 bases, in that order; junction bases with no gene match: 7. Germline assignment: CDR1 SGHVS and CDR2 FNYEAQ. The chain's CDR3 is CASSYGTSGSTDIQYF. The CDR3 DNA follows: TGTGCCAGCAGCTACGGGACTAGCGGGAGTACAGACATTCAGTACTTC.

This clonotype was found many times. V is TRBV12-3 or TRBV12-4 and J is TRBJ2-4; TRBD1 might be the D (6 bases). The CDR3 runs 16 residues. Trimming took 2 bases from V and 8 from J, leaving 19 bases between them. CDR3 DNA: TGTGCCAGCAGTTTAAGCCCCCCTAGTTCAGGGGACATTCAGTACTTC. As protein: CASSLSPPSSGDIQYF.

This clonotype showed up just a few times. The chain couples TRBV4-2 to TRBJ2-2, with a possible D match to TRBD1 (5 bases). Trimming removed 0 bases at V and 4 bases at J, with 21 bases between. The length of the CDR3 is 19 residues. Germline-derived CDR1 and CDR2 are LGHNA and YNFKEQ. CDR3 sequence: CASSQDRRRQMGPTGELFF. CDR3 bases: TGTGCCAGCAGCCAAGATAGGCGCCGCCAAATGGGGCCCACCGGGGAGCTGTTTTTT.

In this sample, this clonotype turned up many times. This rearrangement joins TRBV12-3 or TRBV12-4 to TRBJ1-3; D gene unclear. V was trimmed by 1 base and J by 1 base, leaving 5 bases between them. The CDR3 has 14 residues. The CDR3 sequence: CASSLEGSGNTIYF. CDR3 sequence (DNA): TGTGCCAGCAGTTTAGAGGGATCTGGAAACACCATATATTTT.

This clonotype was detected a few times. The chain has TRBV5-1 and TRBJ2-3; 10 bases map to TRBD2. Unmatched junction bases numbered 4, after V lost 3 bases and J lost 3 bases. Germline V CDR1 and CDR2: SGHRS, YFSETQ. This CDR3 has 15 residues. CDR3 region: CASSYSGRTTDTQYF. CDR3 DNA sequence: TGCGCCAGCAGCTATAGCGGGAGGACAACAGATACGCAGTATTTT.

The V call is TRBV5-1, the J call TRBJ2-3, with a possible D match to TRBD2 (6 bases). This CDR3 is 16 amino acids long. The germline V gene has CDR1 SGHRS and CDR2 YFSETQ. V gave up 3 bases and J gave up 4 bases, with 18 bases separating them. The CDR3 bases are TGCGCCAGCAGCTCCTCAGGTATGGTAGCGGCAGATACGCAGTATTTT. It is translated as CASSSSGMVAADTQYF.

This clonotype has ten or more counts. This chain joins TRBV24-1 and TRBJ2-7, with a tentative D call TRBD1 (6 bases). The length of the CDR3 is 13 residues. Trimming stripped 3 bases from V and 3 bases from J, with 8 bases between. The germline CDR1 and CDR2 sequences are KGHDR and SFDVKD. DNA of the CDR3: TGTGCCACCAGTGATGCACAGGGCTACGAGCAGTACTTC. Translating gives CATSDAQGYEQYF.

In this sample, this clonotype turned up a few times. The genes are TRBV13 and TRBJ2-1; possibly TRBD1 for D (5 bases). This CDR3 has 16 residues. V was clipped by 5 bases and J by 0 bases, with 14 bases between them. CDR1 and CDR2 from the germline V gene are PRHDT and FYEKMQ (reference sequence). CDR3 DNA: TGTGCCAGCAGCCGAAGGGGTACTCCCTCCTACAATGAGCAGTTCTTC. Translating it yields CASSRRGTPSYNEQFF. Variable domain in full (rest from reference TRBV13 and TRBJ2-1): AAGVIQSPRHLIKEKRETATLKCYPIPRHDTVYWYQQGPGQDPQFLISFYEKMQSDKGSIPDRFSAQQFSDYHSELNMSSLELGDSALYFCASSRRGTPSYNEQFFGPGTRLTVL.